A single T cell receptor (beta chain) is shown here with its context. This record belongs to a study of CD8 T cells in Susac syndrome. Study-wide background: Patients with Susac syndrome had blood drawn and were at that point therapy-naive, on corticosteroids, or on intravenous immunoglobulin alone.

Roughly 0.45 to 1 ug RNA was reverse transcribed with random hexamers. Amplification of TCR beta CDR3 used immunoSEQ multiplex PCR across 54 Vbeta and 13 Jbeta. TCRdb re-derived calls from the immunoSEQ multiplex PCR reads in MiXCR, one entry per CDR3 protein. Seen here are 120,000 or so distinct CDR3 sequences, just under 95% observed once, and the top ten hold 0.28%. CDR1 is SGHRS, CDR2 YFSETQ, per germline. V lost 0 bases, J lost 4 bases, and 11 bases lay in between. CDR3 size: 15 residues. Sequencing of TCR beta was carried out in blood CD8+ and CD4+ T cells. As judged by recently defined diagnostic criteria, patients with Susac syndrome had definite or probable disease.

Input material: CD8+ T cells from PBMCs. The rearrangement uses TRBV5-1 and TRBJ2-1; no definite D call. This TCR was sampled from a human donor with Susac syndrome. The CDR3 sequence is CASSLARNLYNEQFF. For the CDR3, the DNA is TGCGCCAGCAGCTTGGCGCGGAACTTATACAATGAGCAGTTCTTC.